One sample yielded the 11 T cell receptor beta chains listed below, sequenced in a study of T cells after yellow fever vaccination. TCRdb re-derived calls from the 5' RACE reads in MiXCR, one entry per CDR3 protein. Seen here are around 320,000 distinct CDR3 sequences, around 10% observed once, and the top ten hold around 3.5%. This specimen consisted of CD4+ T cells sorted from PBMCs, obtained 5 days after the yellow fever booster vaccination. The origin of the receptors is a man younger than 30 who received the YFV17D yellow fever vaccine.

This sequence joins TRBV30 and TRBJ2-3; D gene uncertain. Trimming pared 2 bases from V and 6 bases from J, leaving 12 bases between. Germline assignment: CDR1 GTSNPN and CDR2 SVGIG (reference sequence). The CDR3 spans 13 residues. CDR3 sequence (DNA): TGTGCCTGGAGTACGGGCCTGACGGATACGCAGTATTTT. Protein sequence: CAWSTGLTDTQYF.

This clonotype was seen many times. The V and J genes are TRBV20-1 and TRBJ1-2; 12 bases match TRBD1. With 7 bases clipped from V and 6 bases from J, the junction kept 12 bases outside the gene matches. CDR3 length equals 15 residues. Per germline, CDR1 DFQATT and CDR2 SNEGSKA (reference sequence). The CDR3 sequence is CSVSQPGQGADGYTF. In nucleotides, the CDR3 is TGCAGTGTTAGTCAACCGGGACAGGGGGCGGATGGCTACACCTTC.

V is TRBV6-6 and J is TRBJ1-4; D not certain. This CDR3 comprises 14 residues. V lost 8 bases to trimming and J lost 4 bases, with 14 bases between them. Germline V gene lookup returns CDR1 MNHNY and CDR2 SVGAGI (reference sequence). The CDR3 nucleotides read TGTGCCAGCGGGATCGGAGGTGGTAATGAAAAACTGTTTTTT. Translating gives CASGIGGGNEKLFF.

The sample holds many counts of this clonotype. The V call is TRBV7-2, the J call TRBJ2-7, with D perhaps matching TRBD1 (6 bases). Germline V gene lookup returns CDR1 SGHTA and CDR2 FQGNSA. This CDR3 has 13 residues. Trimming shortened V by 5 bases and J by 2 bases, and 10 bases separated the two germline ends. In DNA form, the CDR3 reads TGTGCCAGCAGCCCGGACAGACCCTACGAGCAGTACTTC. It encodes CASSPDRPYEQYF.

CDR3: CASSLDATNEKLFF. CDR3 nucleotide sequence: TGTGCCAGCAGCTTAGATGCAACTAATGAAAAACTGTTTTTT. The chain carries TRBV7-2 and TRBJ1-4; D gene uncertain. The CDR3 loop spans 14 amino acids. Germline V gives CDR1 SGHTA, CDR2 FQGNSA. The V end lost 1 base, the J end lost 0 bases, and 3 bases lay between the germline ends.

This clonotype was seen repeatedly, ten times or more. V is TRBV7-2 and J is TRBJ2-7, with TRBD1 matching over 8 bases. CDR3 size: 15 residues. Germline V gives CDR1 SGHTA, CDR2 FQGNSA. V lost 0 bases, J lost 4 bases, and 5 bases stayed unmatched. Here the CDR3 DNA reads TGTGCCAGCAGCTTAGCGGGGACAGGCGCATACGAGCAGTACTTC. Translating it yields CASSLAGTGAYEQYF.

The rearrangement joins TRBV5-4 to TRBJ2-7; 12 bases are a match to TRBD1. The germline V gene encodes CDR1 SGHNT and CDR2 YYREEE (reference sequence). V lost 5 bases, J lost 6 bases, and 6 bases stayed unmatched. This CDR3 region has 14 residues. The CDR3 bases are TGTGCCAGCAGAGGGACAGGGGGCTCAACCGAGCAGTACGTC. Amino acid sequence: CASRGTGGSTEQYV.

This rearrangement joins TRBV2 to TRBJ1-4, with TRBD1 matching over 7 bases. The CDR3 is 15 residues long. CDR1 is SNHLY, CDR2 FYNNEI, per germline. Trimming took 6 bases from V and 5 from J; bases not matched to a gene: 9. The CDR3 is CASSKMTGTNEKLFF. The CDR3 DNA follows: TGTGCCAGCAGCAAGATGACAGGGACGAATGAAAAACTGTTTTTT.

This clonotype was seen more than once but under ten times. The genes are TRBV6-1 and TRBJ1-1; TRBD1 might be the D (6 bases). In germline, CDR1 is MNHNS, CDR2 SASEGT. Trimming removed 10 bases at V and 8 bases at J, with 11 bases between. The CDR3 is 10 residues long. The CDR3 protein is CAILGAEAFF. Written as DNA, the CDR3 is TGTGCCATCCTGGGGGCAGAAGCTTTCTTT.

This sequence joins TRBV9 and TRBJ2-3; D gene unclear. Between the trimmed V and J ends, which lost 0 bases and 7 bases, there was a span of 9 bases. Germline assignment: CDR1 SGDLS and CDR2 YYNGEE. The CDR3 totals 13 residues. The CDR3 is CASSVEPLYTQYF. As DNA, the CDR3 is TGTGCCAGCAGCGTAGAACCTCTTTATACGCAGTATTTT.

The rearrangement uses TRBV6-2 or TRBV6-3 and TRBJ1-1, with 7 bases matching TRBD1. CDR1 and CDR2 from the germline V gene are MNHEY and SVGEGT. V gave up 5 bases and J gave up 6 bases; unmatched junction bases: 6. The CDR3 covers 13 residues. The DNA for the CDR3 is TGTGCCAGCAGTGTAACAGGGGCCCCTGAAGCTTTCTTT. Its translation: CASSVTGAPEAFF.